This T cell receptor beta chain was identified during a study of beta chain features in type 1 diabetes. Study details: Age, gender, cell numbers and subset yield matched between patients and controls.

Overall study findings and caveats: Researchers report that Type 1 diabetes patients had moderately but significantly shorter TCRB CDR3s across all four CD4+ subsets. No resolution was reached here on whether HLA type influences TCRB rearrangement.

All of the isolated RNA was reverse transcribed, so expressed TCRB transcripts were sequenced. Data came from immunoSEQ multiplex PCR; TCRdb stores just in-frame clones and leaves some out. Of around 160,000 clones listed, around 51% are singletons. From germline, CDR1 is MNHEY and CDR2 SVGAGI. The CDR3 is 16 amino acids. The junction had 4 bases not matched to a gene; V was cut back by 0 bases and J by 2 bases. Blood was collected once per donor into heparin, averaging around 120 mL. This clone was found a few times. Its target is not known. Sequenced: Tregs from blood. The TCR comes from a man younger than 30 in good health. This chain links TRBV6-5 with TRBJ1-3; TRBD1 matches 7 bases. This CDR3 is CASSYSRQGAGNTIYF. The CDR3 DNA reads TGTGCCAGCAGTTACTCGCGGCAGGGGGCTGGAAACACCATATATTTT.